A single sample gave rise to the 13 T cell receptor beta chains below, sequenced in a study of glioma-infiltrating T cells. TCR alpha and beta CDR3 regions were amplified from RNA using iRepertoire nested multiplex PCR. Using its own MiXCR run on the multiplex PCR reads, TCRdb lists one record per CDR3 protein. The profile shows tens of thousands of distinct CDR3 sequences, approximately 39% of them singletons. Sequencing was carried out using glioma tissue, nonneoplastic brain tissue, or PBMCs (not recorded which). All receptors derive from a human donor with low-grade glioma or glioblastoma, undergoing nonglioma brain surgery, or in good health (not recorded which).

In this sample, this clonotype turned up many times. The rearrangement links TRBV18 to TRBJ2-3; D remains ambiguous. From germline, CDR1 is KGHSH and CDR2 LQKENI. The ends were cut back, 0 bases at V and 2 bases at J, with 6 bases in the middle. This CDR3 is built from 14 residues. DNA of the CDR3: TGTGCCAGCTCACCACCAAGCTTCACAGATACGCAGTATTTT. It codes for CASSPPSFTDTQYF.

This clonotype came up many times. The rearrangement links TRBV6-1 to TRBJ2-2, with 9 bases identical to TRBD1. V was pared by 7 bases and J by 5 bases, with 8 bases of the junction left unmatched. This CDR3 has 15 residues. Germline lookup yields CDR1 MNHNS and CDR2 SASEGT. The DNA of the CDR3 is TGTGCCAGCAAGGGACAGGGCGGTGTGACCGGGGAGCTGTTTTTT. Protein product: CASKGQGGVTGELFF.

The rearrangement uses TRBV27 and TRBJ2-4, with D possibly matching TRBD2 (6 bases). CDR1 MNHEY and CDR2 SMNVEV come from the germline V gene (reference sequence). Trimming took 3 bases from V and 11 from J, leaving 17 bases between them. The CDR3 spans 14 residues. The CDR3, as DNA: TGTGCCAGCAGTTTGGGGCCCGGAGGGAACGTTCAGTACTTC. Translated, it gives CASSLGPGGNVQYF.

This clonotype occurred many times. The CDR3 sequence: CAISERGTDTQYF. The CDR3 DNA follows: TGTGCCATCAGTGAACGAGGGACAGATACGCAGTATTTT. The chain carries TRBV10-3 and TRBJ2-3; weak D call: TRBD2 (5 bases). Germline V gene sequence: CDR1 ENHRY, CDR2 SYGVKD. The CDR3 spans 13 residues. Trimming removed 3 bases from V and 3 bases from J, with 7 bases in between.

The CDR3 protein is CASGATENEQYF. CDR3 coding DNA: TGTGCCAGCGGTGCGACGGAAAACGAGCAGTACTTC. The V gene is TRBV6-2 or TRBV6-3, the J gene TRBJ2-7; the D is unclear. V shed 8 bases and J shed 5 bases, with 13 bases lying between them. Germline loops: CDR1 MNHEY, CDR2 SVGEGT. The CDR3 is 12 residues long.

The V and J genes are TRBV27 and TRBJ2-7; 7 bases are a match to TRBD1. In germline, CDR1 is MNHEY, CDR2 SMNVEV (reference sequence). This CDR3 is 14 amino acids long. The CDR3 nucleotides read TGTGTTAGCAGACTAATGACAGGGAACTACGAGCAGTACTTC. This sequence encodes CVSRLMTGNYEQYF.

Many counts were recorded for this clonotype. The rearrangement uses TRBV5-4 and TRBJ2-3; the D call may be TRBD1 or TRBD2 (5 bases each). Trimming left V 4 bases short and J 6 bases short, with 15 bases between. This CDR3 has 14 residues. Germline values: CDR1 SGHNT, CDR2 YYREEE (reference sequence). For the CDR3, the DNA is TGTGCCAGCAGCCTGGGGGTACTAGGTGATACGCAGTATTTT. Translating it yields CASSLGVLGDTQYF. Full variable domain (remainder filled in from reference TRBV5-4 and TRBJ2-3): ETGVTQSPTHLIKTRGQQVTLRCSSQSGHNTVSWYQQALGQGPQFIFQYYREEENGRGNFPPRFSGLQFPNYSSELNVNALELDDSALYLCASSLGVLGDTQYFGPGTRLTVL.

A word on this clonotype: A much larger clone is a single base away; this may be a read error. V is TRBV12-3 or TRBV12-4 and J is TRBJ2-7; perhaps TRBD2 as D (5 bases). The V end lost 7 bases, the J end lost 2 bases, and 9 bases lay between the germline ends. The CDR3 loop spans 12 amino acids. The CDR3 coding sequence is TGTGCCAGCATACACGGGACCTACGAGCAGTACTTC. Its translation is CASIHGTYEQYF.

This clonotype was detected only once. One end of the junction varies from germline; a read error may be responsible. J is TRBJ2-5 and V is TRBV10-1; possibly TRBD1 for D (5 bases). The CDR3 loop spans 10 amino acids. Germline V CDR1 and CDR2: WNHNN, SYGVQD (reference sequence). CDR3 sequence reads: CASSKATRAF. CDR3 DNA: TGCGCCAGCAGTAAGGCGACCAGGGCCTTC.

The table lists this clonotype with many counts. This chain joins TRBV7-2 and TRBJ2-6; D is uncertain. The CDR3 covers 16 residues. The V end lost 5 bases, the J end lost 0 bases, and 11 bases lay between the germline ends. Germline V gives CDR1 SGHTA, CDR2 FQGNSA. This CDR3 is CASSGTGFSGANVLTF. CDR3 coding DNA: TGTGCCAGCAGCGGAACTGGGTTCTCTGGGGCCAACGTCCTGACTTTC.

This clonotype has at least ten counts. The V call is TRBV7-9, the J call TRBJ2-3, with D tentatively TRBD2 (6 bases). Germline CDR1 and CDR2: SEHNR and FQNEAQ (reference sequence). The CDR3 has 17 residues. The V end was cut by 3 bases, the J end by 2 bases, with 18 bases between. The CDR3 DNA is TGTGCCAGCAGCTTCAACGCTTTGGCGGGGTACACAGATACGCAGTATTTT. Its protein product is CASSFNALAGYTDTQYF.

In its sample, this clonotype was seen many times. This may be a read error: a much more frequent sequence differs by one nucleotide. V gene TRBV2 combines with J gene TRBJ1-1; D is uncertain. The CDR3 extends over 11 amino acids. Germline CDR1 reads SNHLY; CDR2 reads FYNNEI. CDR3 coding DNA: TGTGCCAGCAAGGTAAACACTGTAGCTTTCTTT. It translates to CASKVNTVAFF.

On this clonotype: This CDR3 fails to terminate in the conserved phenylalanine or tryptophan, so it likely reflects a read error. The chain links TRBV6-2 or TRBV6-3 to TRBJ1-5, with 12 bases lining up with TRBD1. Germline-derived CDR1 and CDR2 are MNHEY and SVGEGT. The CDR3 has 16 residues. After removal of 5 bases from V and 3 bases from J, the junction contained 5 bases not matched to a gene. DNA for the CDR3: TGTGCCAGCAGTCAAGGGACAGGGGGCTACAATCAGCCCCAGCATGGG. Its protein product is CASSQGTGGYNQPQHG.